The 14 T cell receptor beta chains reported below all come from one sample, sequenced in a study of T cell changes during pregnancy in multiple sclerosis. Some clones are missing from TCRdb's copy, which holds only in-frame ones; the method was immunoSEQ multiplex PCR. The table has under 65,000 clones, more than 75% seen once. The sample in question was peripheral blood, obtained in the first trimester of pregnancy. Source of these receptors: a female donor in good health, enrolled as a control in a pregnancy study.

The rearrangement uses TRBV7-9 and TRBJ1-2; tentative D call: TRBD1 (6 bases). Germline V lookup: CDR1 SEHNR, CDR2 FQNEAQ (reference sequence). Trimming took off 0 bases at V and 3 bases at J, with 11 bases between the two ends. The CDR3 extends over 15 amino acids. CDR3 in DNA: TGTGCCAGCAGCTTAGCGGGGGGGCGCGACTATGGCTACACCTTC. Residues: CASSLAGGRDYGYTF.

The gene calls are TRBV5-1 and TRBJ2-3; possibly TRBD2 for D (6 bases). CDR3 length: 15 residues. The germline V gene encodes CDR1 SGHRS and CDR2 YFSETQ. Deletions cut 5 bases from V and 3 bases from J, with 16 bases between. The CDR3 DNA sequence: TGCGCCAGCAGAGGTACTAGCACGACTACAGATACGCAGTATTTT. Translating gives CASRGTSTTTDTQYF.

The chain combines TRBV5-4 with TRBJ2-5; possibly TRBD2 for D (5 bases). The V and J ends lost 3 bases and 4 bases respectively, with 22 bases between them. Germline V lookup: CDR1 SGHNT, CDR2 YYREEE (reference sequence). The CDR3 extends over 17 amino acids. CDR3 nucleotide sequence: TGTGCCAGCAGCTCCTCCTCCGGCAGCTCCGAGGGAGAGACCCAGTACTTC. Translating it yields CASSSSSGSSEGETQYF.

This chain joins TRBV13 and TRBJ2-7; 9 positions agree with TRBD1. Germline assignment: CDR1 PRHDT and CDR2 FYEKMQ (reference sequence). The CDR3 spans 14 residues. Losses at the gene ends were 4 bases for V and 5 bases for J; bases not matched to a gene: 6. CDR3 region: CASSSPGTGNEQYF. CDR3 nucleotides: TGTGCCAGCAGCTCCCCCGGGACAGGGAACGAGCAGTACTTC.

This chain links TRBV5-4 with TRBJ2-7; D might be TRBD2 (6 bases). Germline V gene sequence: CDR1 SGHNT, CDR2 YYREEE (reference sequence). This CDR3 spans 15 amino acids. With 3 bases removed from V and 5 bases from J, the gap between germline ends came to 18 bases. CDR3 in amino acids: CASSSQGTRGNEQYF. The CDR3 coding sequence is TGTGCCAGCAGCTCCCAAGGGACTCGGGGAAACGAGCAGTACTTC.

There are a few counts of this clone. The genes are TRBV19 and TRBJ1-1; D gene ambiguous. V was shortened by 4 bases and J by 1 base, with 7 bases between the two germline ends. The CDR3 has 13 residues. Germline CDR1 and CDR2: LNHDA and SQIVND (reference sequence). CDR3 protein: CASSTGKNTEAFF. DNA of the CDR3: TGTGCCAGTAGTACGGGGAAGAACACTGAAGCTTTCTTT.

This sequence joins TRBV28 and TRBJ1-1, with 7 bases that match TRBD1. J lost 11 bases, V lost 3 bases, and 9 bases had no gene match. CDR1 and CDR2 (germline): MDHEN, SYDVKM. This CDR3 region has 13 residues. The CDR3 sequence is CASSFRGQIGAFF. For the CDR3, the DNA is TGTGCCAGCAGTTTTAGGGGGCAAATCGGGGCTTTCTTT.

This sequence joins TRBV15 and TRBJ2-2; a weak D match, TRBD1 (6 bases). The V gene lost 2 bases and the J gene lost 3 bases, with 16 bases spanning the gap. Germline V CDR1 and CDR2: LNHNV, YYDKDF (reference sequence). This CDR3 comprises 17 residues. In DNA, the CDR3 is TGTGCCACCAGCAGACCACCCGGGTCAGGGGACACCGGGGAGCTGTTTTTT. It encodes CATSRPPGSGDTGELFF. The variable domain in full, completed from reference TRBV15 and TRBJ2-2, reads DAMVIQNPRYQVTQFGKPVTLSCSQTLNHNVMYWYQQKSSQAPKLLFHYYDKDFNNEADTPDNFQSRRPNTSFCFLDIRSPGLGDTAMYLCATSRPPGSGDTGELFFGEGSRLTVL.

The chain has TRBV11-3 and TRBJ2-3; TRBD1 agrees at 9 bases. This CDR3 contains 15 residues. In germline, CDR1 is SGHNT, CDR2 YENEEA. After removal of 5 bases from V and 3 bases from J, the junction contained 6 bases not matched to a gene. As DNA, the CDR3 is TGTGCCAGCAGCGACCGGGACAGGGCAACAGATACGCAGTATTTT. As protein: CASSDRDRATDTQYF. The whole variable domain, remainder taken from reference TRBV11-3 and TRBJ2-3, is EAGVVQSPRYKIIEKKQPVAFWCNPISGHNTLYWYLQNLGQGPELLIRYENEEAVDDSQLPKDRFSAERLKGVDSTLKIQPAELGDSAVYLCASSDRDRATDTQYFGPGTRLTVL.

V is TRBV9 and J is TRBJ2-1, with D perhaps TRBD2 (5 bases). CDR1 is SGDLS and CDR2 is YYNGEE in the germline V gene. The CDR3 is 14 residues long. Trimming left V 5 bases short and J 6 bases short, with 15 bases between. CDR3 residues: CASRSNDYRNEQFF. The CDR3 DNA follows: TGTGCCAGCAGATCTAACGACTACCGCAATGAGCAGTTCTTC.

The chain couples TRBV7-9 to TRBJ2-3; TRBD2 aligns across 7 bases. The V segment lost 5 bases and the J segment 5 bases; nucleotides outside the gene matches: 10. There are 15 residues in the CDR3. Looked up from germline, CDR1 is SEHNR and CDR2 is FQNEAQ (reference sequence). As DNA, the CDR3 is TGTGCCAGCAGCAAACAGACTAGCTTAAAAGATACGCAGTATTTT. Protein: CASSKQTSLKDTQYF.

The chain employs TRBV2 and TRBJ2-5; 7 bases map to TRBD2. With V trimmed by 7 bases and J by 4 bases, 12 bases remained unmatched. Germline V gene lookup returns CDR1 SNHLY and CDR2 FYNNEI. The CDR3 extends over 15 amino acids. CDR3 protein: CASMGGGPSLETQYF. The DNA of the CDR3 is TGTGCCAGCATGGGGGGGGGTCCTTCATTAGAGACCCAGTACTTC.

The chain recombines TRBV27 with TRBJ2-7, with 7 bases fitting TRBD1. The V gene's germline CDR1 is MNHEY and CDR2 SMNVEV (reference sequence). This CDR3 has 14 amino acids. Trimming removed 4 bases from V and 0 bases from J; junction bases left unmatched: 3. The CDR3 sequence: CASSSDRSSYEQYF. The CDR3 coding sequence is TGTGCCAGCAGTTCGGACAGGAGCTCCTACGAGCAGTACTTC.

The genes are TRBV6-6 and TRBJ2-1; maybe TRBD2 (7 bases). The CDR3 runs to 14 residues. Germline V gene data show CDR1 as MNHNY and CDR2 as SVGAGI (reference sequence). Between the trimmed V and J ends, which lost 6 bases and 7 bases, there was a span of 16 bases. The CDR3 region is CASSRNRGGNEQFF. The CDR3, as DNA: TGTGCCAGCAGCCGAAATAGGGGGGGGAATGAGCAGTTCTTC.